This T cell receptor beta chain derives from a study of identical twins. TCRdb recomputed calls from the 5' RACE reads with MiXCR, one row per CDR3 protein. The data show about 470,000 distinct CDR3 sequences, 24% seen once. V lost 5 bases, J lost 7 bases, and 11 bases stayed unmatched. The CDR3 is 17 residues long. Germline assignment: CDR1 MNHEY and CDR2 SVGEGT. These data also formed part of another study, on T cells expressing NK-cell markers.

The chain is built from TRBV6-2 or TRBV6-3 and TRBJ2-2; TRBD2 matches 12 bases. The sequenced material came from CD4+ T cells sorted from blood. The TCR comes from a woman aged 18-35 years in good health. The CDR3 loop reads CASSRHRLAGVSGELFF. The DNA for the CDR3 is TGTGCCAGCAGTCGACATCGACTAGCGGGAGTAAGCGGGGAGCTGTTTTTT.